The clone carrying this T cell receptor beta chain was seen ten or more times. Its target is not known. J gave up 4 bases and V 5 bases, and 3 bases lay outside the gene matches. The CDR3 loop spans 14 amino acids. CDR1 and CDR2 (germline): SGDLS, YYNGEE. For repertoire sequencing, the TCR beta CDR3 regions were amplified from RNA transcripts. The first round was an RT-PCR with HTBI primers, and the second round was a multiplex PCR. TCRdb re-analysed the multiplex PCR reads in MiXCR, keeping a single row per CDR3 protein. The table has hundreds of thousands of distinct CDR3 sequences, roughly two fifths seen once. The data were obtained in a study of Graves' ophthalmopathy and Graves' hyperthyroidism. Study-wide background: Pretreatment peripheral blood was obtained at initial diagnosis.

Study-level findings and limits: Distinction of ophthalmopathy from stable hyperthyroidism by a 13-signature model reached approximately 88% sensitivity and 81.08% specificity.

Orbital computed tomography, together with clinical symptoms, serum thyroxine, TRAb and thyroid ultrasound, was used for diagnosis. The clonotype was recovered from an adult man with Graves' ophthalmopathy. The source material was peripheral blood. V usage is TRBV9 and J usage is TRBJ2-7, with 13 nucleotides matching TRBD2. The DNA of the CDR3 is TGTGCCAGCAGTGGGACTAGCGGGAATTACGAGCAGTACTTC. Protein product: CASSGTSGNYEQYF. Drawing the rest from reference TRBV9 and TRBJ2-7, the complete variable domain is DSGVTQTPKHLITATGQRVTLRCSPRSGDLSVYWYQQSLDQGLQFLIQYYNGEERAKGNILERFSAQQFPDLHSELNLSSLELGDSALYFCASSGTSGNYEQYFGPGTRLTVT.